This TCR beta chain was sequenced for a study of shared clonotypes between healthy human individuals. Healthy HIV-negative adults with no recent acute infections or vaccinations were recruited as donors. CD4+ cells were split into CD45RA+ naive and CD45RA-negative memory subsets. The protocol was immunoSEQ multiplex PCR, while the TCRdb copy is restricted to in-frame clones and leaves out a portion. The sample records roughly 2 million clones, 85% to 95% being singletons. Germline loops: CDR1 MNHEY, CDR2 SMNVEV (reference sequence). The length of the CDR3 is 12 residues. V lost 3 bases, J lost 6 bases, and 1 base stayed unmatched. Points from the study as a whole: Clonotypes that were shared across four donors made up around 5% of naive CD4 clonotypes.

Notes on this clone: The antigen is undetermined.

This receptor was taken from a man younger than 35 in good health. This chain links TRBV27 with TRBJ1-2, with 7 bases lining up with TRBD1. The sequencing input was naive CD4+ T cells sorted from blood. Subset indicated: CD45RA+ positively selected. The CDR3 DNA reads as TGTGCCAGCAGTTTCAGGGGGGATGGCTACACCTTC. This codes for CASSFRGDGYTF.